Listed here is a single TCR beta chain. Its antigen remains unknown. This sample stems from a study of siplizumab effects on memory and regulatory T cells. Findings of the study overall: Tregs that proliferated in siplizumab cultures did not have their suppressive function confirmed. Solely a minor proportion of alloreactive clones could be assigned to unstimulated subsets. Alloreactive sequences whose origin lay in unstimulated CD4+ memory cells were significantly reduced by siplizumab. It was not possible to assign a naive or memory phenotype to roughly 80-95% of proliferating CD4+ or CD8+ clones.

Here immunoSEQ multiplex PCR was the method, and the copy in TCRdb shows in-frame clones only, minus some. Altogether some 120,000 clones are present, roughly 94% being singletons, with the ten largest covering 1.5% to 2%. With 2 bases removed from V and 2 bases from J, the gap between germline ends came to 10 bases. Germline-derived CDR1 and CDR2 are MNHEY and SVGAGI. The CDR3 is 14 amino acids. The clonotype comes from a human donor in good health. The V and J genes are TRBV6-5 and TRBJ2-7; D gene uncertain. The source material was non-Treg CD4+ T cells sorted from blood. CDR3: CASSYVSGAYEQYF. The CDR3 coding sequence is TGTGCCAGCAGTTACGTCTCAGGTGCCTACGAGCAGTACTTC.